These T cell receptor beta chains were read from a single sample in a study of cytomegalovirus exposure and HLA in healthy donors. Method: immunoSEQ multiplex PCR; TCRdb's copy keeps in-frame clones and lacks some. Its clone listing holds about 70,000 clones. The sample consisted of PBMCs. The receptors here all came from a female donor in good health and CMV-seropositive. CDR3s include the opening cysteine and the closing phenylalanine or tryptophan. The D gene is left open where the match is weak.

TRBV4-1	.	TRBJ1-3	CASSQPVAGSGNTIYF	TGCGCCAGCAGCCAACCCGTGGCGGGCTCTGGAAACACCATATATTTT
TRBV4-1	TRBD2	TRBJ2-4	CASSQDRDYRNIQYF	TGCGCCAGCAGCCAAGATAGGGACTATCGTAACATTCAGTACTTC
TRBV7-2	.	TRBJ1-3	CASSLVGAAENTIYF	TGTGCCAGCAGCTTAGTTGGGGCAGCCGAAAACACCATATATTTT
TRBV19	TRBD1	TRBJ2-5	CASSPGQQETQYF	TGTGCCAGTAGTCCGGGACAGCAAGAGACCCAGTACTTC
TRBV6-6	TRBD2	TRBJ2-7	CASSHLRAGVNEQYF	TGTGCCAGCAGTCACCTCCGAGCGGGAGTAAACGAGCAGTACTTC
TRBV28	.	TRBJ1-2	CASSLGREDYGYTF	TGTGCCAGCAGTTTGGGCAGGGAGGACTATGGCTACACCTTC
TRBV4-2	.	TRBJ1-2	CASSQGSGLPAYGYTF	TGTGCCAGCAGCCAAGGGTCCGGGTTACCCGCCTATGGCTACACCTTC
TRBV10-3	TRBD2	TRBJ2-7	CAAQTLAGGYEQYF	TGTGCCGCTCAAACTTTAGCGGGGGGGTACGAGCAGTACTTC
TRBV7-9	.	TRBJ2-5	CASSPFQETQYF	TGTGCCAGCAGCCCATTCCAAGAGACCCAGTACTTC
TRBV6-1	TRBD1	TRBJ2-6	CASSDHRGAGANVLTF	TGTGCCAGCAGTGACCACAGGGGGGCCGGGGCCAACGTCCTGACTTTC
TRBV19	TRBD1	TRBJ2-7	CASSEGQYYEQYF	TGTGCCAGTAGTGAGGGACAGTACTACGAGCAGTACTTC